This TCR beta chain is from a study of CXCR4 blockade with PD-1 therapy in pancreatic cancer. Study-wide results and caveats: Antigen-specificity overlap of convergent dominant clones remained unconfirmed. More frequent amino acid clones had more nucleotide rearrangements, suggesting convergent selection. Tumor clonality averaged about 0.15 versus 0.049 in healthy blood, not predicting survival.

The V gene's germline CDR1 is LNHNV and CDR2 YYDKDF (reference sequence). V shed 5 bases and J shed 8 bases, with 21 bases lying between them. The CDR3 loop spans 15 amino acids. The archived tumor blocks came from patients without neoadjuvant therapy before resection. Details on this clone: Its antigen is unidentified.

The protocol was immunoSEQ multiplex PCR, while the TCRdb copy is restricted to in-frame clones and leaves out a portion. Here the sample spans more than 15,000 clones, 72% being singletons. Specimen: tumor tissue. This TCR was recovered from a human donor with pancreatic ductal adenocarcinoma. This chain uses TRBV15 with TRBJ1-1; D uncertain. CDR3 in DNA: TGTGCCACCAGCGCAGGACGGATTAACCCATGGGAAGCTTTCTTT. Protein sequence: CATSAGRINPWEAFF.